The 23 T cell receptor beta chains given below trace back to one sample, sequenced in a study of blood T cells in healthy people across ages. A J-beta primer mix and a sample-barcoded 5' primer were used in a second PCR of about 7 to 12 cycles. TCRdb used MiXCR to reprocess the 5' RACE reads, holding one entry per CDR3 protein. This table has 730,000 or so distinct CDR3 sequences, around 38% appearing once. Material: blood. Receptors originate from a man aged 80 or over in good health.

This chain joins TRBV21-1 and TRBJ2-4; TRBD1 is taken as the D call from the table, unchecked against the DNA. TRBV21-1 is a pseudogene locus. This CDR3 contains 11 residues. The CDR3 nucleotides are TGTGCCAGCTGGACAGGGTTCGTTCCGTACTTC. It is translated as CASWTGFVPYF.

This chain connects TRBV25-1 to TRBJ2-4; D assignment may be TRBD1 or TRBD2 (5 bases each). The better agreement between TRBJ2-5 and the DNA end casts doubt on the J call. The CDR3 loop spans 15 amino acids. Germline V CDR1 and CDR2: MGHDK, SYGVNS. The CDR3 reads CASSETGAVQETQYF. The CDR3 DNA sequence: TGTGCCAGCAGTGAAACCGGGGCAGTTCAAGAGACCCAGTACTTC.

This chain uses TRBV20-1 with TRBJ2-3, with 11 bases fitting TRBD2. Looked up from germline, CDR1 is DFQATT and CDR2 is SNEGSKA (reference sequence). The V segment lost 6 bases and the J segment 2 bases; nucleotides outside the gene matches: 7. The CDR3 extends over 15 amino acids. CDR3 residues: CSAETSGRLTDTQYF. The CDR3, as DNA: TGCAGTGCCGAAACTAGCGGGAGACTCACAGATACGCAGTATTTT.

CDR3 residues: CSVGTGSAQYF. The CDR3 DNA reads TGCAGCGTTGGGACAGGGAGCGCTCAGTACTTC. The V and J genes are TRBV29-1 and TRBJ2-5; 8 positions match TRBD1. Trimming took 4 bases from V and 11 from J; bases not matched to a gene: 6. Germline V CDR1 and CDR2: SQVTM, ANQGSEA. This CDR3 region has 11 residues.

In nucleotides, the CDR3 is TGTGCCATCAGGCCGGACAGGACCAATGAGCAGTTCTTC. Amino acid sequence: CAIRPDRTNEQFF. This rearrangement joins TRBV10-3 to TRBJ2-1; 7 bases are a match to TRBD1. The CDR3 is 13 residues long. CDR1 is ENHRY, CDR2 SYGVKD, per germline. The V gene end was trimmed by 6 bases and the J gene end by 6 bases; junction bases not matched to a gene: 5.

This chain joins TRBV20-1 and TRBJ2-1, with D unresolved. This CDR3 region has 13 residues. Germline-derived CDR1 and CDR2 are DFQATT and SNEGSKA (reference sequence). The CDR3, as DNA: TGCAGCCTCGGGCGACGCTCCTACAATGAGCAGTTCTTC. It translates to CSLGRRSYNEQFF.

This chain links TRBV5-1 with TRBJ2-2; TRBD2 matches at 7 bases. Trimming removed 1 base from V and 5 bases from J; junction bases left unmatched: 5. CDR1 and CDR2 from the germline V gene are SGHRS and YFSETQ. CDR3 length: 15 residues. The CDR3 DNA is TGCGCCAGCAGCTTGTATAGGGGAGGGACCGGGGAGCTGTTTTTT. Translated, it gives CASSLYRGGTGELFF.

The chain carries TRBV20-1 and TRBJ2-5; D gene uncertain. Per germline, CDR1 DFQATT and CDR2 SNEGSKA (reference sequence). The length of the CDR3 is 12 residues. The ends were cut back, 1 base at V and 6 bases at J, with 9 bases in the middle. CDR3 amino acids: CSARGGMKTQYF. In DNA form, the CDR3 reads TGCAGTGCTAGAGGGGGTATGAAGACCCAGTACTTC.

This chain uses TRBV27 with TRBJ1-3; the D gene is possibly TRBD1 (6 bases). V was pared by 0 bases and J by 4 bases, with 16 bases between. CDR3 length: 17 residues. Germline V lookup: CDR1 MNHEY, CDR2 SMNVEV (reference sequence). CDR3 DNA sequence: TGTGCCAGCAGTTTATCAGTTCCGGGGGGCGCGGGAAACACCATATATTTT. This encodes CASSLSVPGGAGNTIYF.

The chain links TRBV12-3 or TRBV12-4 to TRBJ1-2; D ambiguous. The V end lost 1 base, the J end lost 8 bases, and 11 bases lay between the germline ends. The CDR3 runs to 13 residues. CDR3 in amino acids: CASSLGHLGGYTF. The CDR3 coding sequence is TGTGCCAGCAGTTTAGGCCATCTAGGGGGCTACACCTTC.

About this clonotype: The junction departs from the called germline gene at one end, perhaps through a read error. V is TRBV7-2 and J is TRBJ2-3; TRBD1 might be the D (6 bases). CDR1 is SGHTA, CDR2 FQGNSA, per germline. There are 16 residues in the CDR3. CDR3 protein: CANSLVGAGVADTQYF. The DNA of the CDR3 is TGTGCCAACAGCTTAGTAGGCGCAGGGGTGGCAGATACGCAGTATTTT.

This clonotype has more than one count but fewer than ten. This sequence joins TRBV6-5 and TRBJ1-1; 8 nucleotides align to TRBD1. CDR3 size: 15 residues. V lost 8 bases and J lost 0; bases outside the gene matches: 8. CDR1 is MNHEY, CDR2 SVGAGI, per germline. The CDR3 is CASVRGDRMNTEAFF. Here the CDR3 DNA reads TGTGCCAGCGTTAGAGGGGACAGGATGAACACTGAAGCTTTCTTT.

This clonotype was counted many times. V gene TRBV7-9 combines with J gene TRBJ2-5; D may be TRBD1 (6 bases). This CDR3 is 16 amino acids long. With 4 bases removed from V and 2 bases from J, the gap between germline ends came to 17 bases. Per the germline V gene, CDR1 is SEHNR and CDR2 is FQNEAQ (reference sequence). The DNA of the CDR3 is TGTGCCAGCAGCTCACTACCGCAGGGGCTTCAAGAGACCCAGTACTTC. Its translation: CASSSLPQGLQETQYF.

This clonotype was recorded a few times. The chain couples TRBV6-2 or TRBV6-3 to TRBJ2-4; 7 positions match TRBD2. This CDR3 spans 15 amino acids. The V and J ends lost 4 bases and 1 base, in that order; junction bases with no gene match: 4. Germline values: CDR1 MNHEY, CDR2 SVGEGT. The CDR3 region has the DNA TGTGCCAGCAGTTCGGGGGGTGGGGCCAAAAACATTCAGTACTTC. This encodes CASSSGGGAKNIQYF.

The rearrangement joins TRBV20-1 to TRBJ1-5; D is unclear. CDR1 is DFQATT, CDR2 SNEGSKA, per germline (reference sequence). The CDR3 has 18 amino acids. V gave up 1 base and J gave up 0 bases, with 19 bases separating them. The DNA of the CDR3 is TGCAGTGCTAGAGCTCCCTTCTCATCTACTACTAGCAATCAGCCCCAGCATTTT. As protein: CSARAPFSSTTSNQPQHF.

This clonotype appeared a few times. The rearrangement uses TRBV11-3 and TRBJ2-1; TRBD2 agrees at 8 bases. There are 13 residues in the CDR3. V lost 5 bases, J lost 7 bases, and 4 bases stayed unmatched. Germline V lookup: CDR1 SGHNT, CDR2 YENEEA. The CDR3 DNA is TGTGCCAGCAGCGTTGGGACTAGTAATGAGCAGTTCTTC. Translating gives CASSVGTSNEQFF. Full variable domain (outside the CDR3, taken from reference TRBV11-3 and TRBJ2-1): EAGVVQSPRYKIIEKKQPVAFWCNPISGHNTLYWYLQNLGQGPELLIRYENEEAVDDSQLPKDRFSAERLKGVDSTLKIQPAELGDSAVYLCASSVGTSNEQFFGPGTRLTVL.

The table lists this clonotype with a few counts. The J gene is TRBJ2-5, the V gene TRBV4-3; no reliable D call. Germline V gives CDR1 LGHNA, CDR2 YSLEER. Trimming stripped 0 bases from V and 4 bases from J, with 12 bases between. CDR3 length equals 15 residues. CDR3 DNA: TGCGCCAGCAGCCAAGATTATAGTATCCGAGAGACCCAGTACTTC. Translated, it gives CASSQDYSIRETQYF.

This chain uses TRBV20-1 with TRBJ2-1; the D is unclear. This CDR3 has 17 amino acids. The germline CDR1 and CDR2 sequences are DFQATT and SNEGSKA (reference sequence). V lost 2 bases, J lost 0 bases, and 17 bases lay in between. The CDR3, as DNA: TGCAGTGCTAGAAATAAAAAACCAATGAGCTCCTACAATGAGCAGTTCTTC. Protein: CSARNKKPMSSYNEQFF.

V gene TRBV20-1 combines with J gene TRBJ2-5; 12 positions agree with TRBD1. The CDR3 length is 16 residues. The germline V gene encodes CDR1 DFQATT and CDR2 SNEGSKA (reference sequence). V trimming: 3 bases; J trimming: 5 bases; junction bases outside the gene matches: 10. The CDR3 DNA sequence: TGCAGTGCTAGGGGATGGGACAGGGGGCTTAGTGAGACCCAGTACTTC. Its protein is CSARGWDRGLSETQYF.

This clonotype was seen a few times. V gene TRBV28 combines with J gene TRBJ1-2; 9 bases align to TRBD1. V shed 1 base and J 8 bases; nucleotides not matched to a gene: 5. The CDR3 is 14 amino acids. Looked up from germline, CDR1 is MDHEN and CDR2 is SYDVKM. The CDR3 DNA reads TGTGCCAGCAGTTTATTGGGACAGGGAGGAGGCTACACCTTC. Translation: CASSLLGQGGGYTF.

V and J are TRBV4-1 and TRBJ2-4, with 14 bases matching TRBD2. The V segment lost 0 bases and the J segment 13 bases; nucleotides outside the gene matches: 11. The CDR3 sequence is 17 residues long. Germline CDR1 reads MGHRA; CDR2 reads YSYEKL. This chain's CDR3 is CASSQDMGLAGDNEQYF. The CDR3 region has the DNA TGCGCCAGCAGCCAAGATATGGGACTAGCGGGGGACAATGAGCAGTACTTC.

The chain combines TRBV5-5 with TRBJ1-1; 8 nucleotides agree with TRBD1. CDR1 is SGHKS, CDR2 YYEKEE, per germline (reference sequence). Unmatched junction bases numbered 5, after V lost 4 bases and J lost 0 bases. The CDR3 is made up of 15 amino acids. CDR3 in amino acids: CASSIQTGVNTEAFF. The CDR3 DNA is TGTGCCAGCAGCATACAGACAGGGGTGAACACTGAAGCTTTCTTT.

About this clonotype: This may stem from a read error, because a much larger clone lies one nucleotide away. This chain links TRBV3-1 with TRBJ2-3; tentative D call: TRBD1 (6 bases). CDR1 and CDR2 (germline): LGHDT, YNNKEL (reference sequence). The CDR3 contains 17 residues. The CDR3 sequence: CASSLGARSSSTATQYF. The CDR3 nucleotides read TGTGCCAGCAGCCTGGGGGCCAGGTCTAGCAGCACAGCTACGCAGTATTTT.